The clone carrying this T cell receptor beta chain turned up a few times. The antigen is not known. Use of 60 Vbeta and 13 Jbeta primers characterized the PCR. TCRdb keeps only in-frame clones here, not all; method: immunoSEQ multiplex PCR. The data show around 180,000 clones, 75% to 90% seen once. The CDR3 totals 16 residues. Germline V gene data show CDR1 as SGHDT and CDR2 as YYEEEE. The V end lost 1 base, the J end lost 1 base, and 12 bases lay between the germline ends. Likely unrecorded immune exposures existed in these nominally healthy donors. The entry originates in a study of cytomegalovirus exposure and HLA in healthy donors. Whole-study context: A prior analysis found more than 90 million unique TCR beta sequences from some 190 million T cells. General study points: One variant, a missense change in DCLRE1C, was linked in a later analysis to TCR beta V- and J-gene trimming. Reportedly, HLA-A and HLA-B alleles of most subjects were accurately predicted from TCR beta.

The clonotype originates from a boy between 2 and 10 years old in good health and CMV-seronegative. This chain joins TRBV5-6 and TRBJ1-3, with D perhaps matching TRBD1 (6 bases). The sample taken for sequencing was PBMCs. Written as DNA, the CDR3 is TGTGCCAGCAGCTTGATGGGGGGGGCTTCTGGAAACACCATATATTTT. Translation: CASSLMGGASGNTIYF.